Listed here are 25 T cell receptor beta chains from one sample, sequenced in a study of PD-1 blockade in classical Hodgkin lymphoma. The time point: cycle 4 day 1 (C4D1), after 5 to 7 weeks of nivolumab. In every patient, relapse followed autologous stem cell transplantation, while exposure to brentuximab vedotin differed. The CD4+ T cells used were purified from thawed PBMCs through magnetic negative selection. Sequenced by immunoSEQ multiplex PCR; TCRdb stores in-frame clones only, minus some. The sample contains over 25,000 clones, 70% to 90% of which appear only once. Sequences were derived from CD4+ T cells from blood, sampled before the fourth cycle of nivolumab. Every receptor here comes from a human donor with classical Hodgkin lymphoma.

This clone was seen a single time. The CDR3 DNA reads as TGCGCCAGCAGCTCGTACCAAGAGACCCAGTACTTC. Its protein is CASSSYQETQYF. This rearrangement joins TRBV5-1 to TRBJ2-5, with no clear D. V was cut by 3 bases and J by 0 bases, with 3 bases left in between. Per the germline V gene, CDR1 is SGHRS and CDR2 is YFSETQ. The CDR3 is 12 residues long.

A single count supports this clone. The V gene is TRBV2, the J gene TRBJ2-7; TRBD2 is a possible D gene (6 bases). This CDR3 contains 12 residues. The ends were cut back, 5 bases at V and 6 bases at J, with 11 bases in the middle. Germline-derived CDR1 and CDR2 are SNHLY and FYNNEI. The CDR3 nucleotides are TGTGCCAGCAGTACGTCAGCGGGCGAGCAGTACTTC. This translates into CASSTSAGEQYF.

The table lists this clone with a few counts. The rearrangement uses TRBV18 and TRBJ1-6; maybe TRBD1 (6 bases). V shed 2 bases and J shed 4 bases, with 9 bases lying between them. This CDR3 contains 15 residues. Germline loops: CDR1 KGHSH, CDR2 LQKENI. As DNA, the CDR3 is TGTGCCAGCTCACCAACGACAGGTTATAATTCACCCCTCCACTTT. Its protein is CASSPTTGYNSPLHF. Complete variable domain (other parts from reference TRBV18 and TRBJ1-6): NAGVMQNPRHLVRRRGQEARLRCSPMKGHSHVYWYRQLPEEGLKFMVYLQKENIIDESGMPKERFSAEFPKEGPSILRIQQVVRGDSAAYFCASSPTTGYNSPLHFGNGTRLTVT.

This clone was seen a few times. This chain uses TRBV2 with TRBJ2-1; D is possibly TRBD1 (6 bases). Germline V CDR1 and CDR2: SNHLY, FYNNEI. This CDR3 comprises 14 residues. V was pared by 7 bases and J by 5 bases, with 15 bases between. CDR3 loop: CASKREQGNNEQFF. As DNA, the CDR3 is TGTGCCAGCAAAAGGGAACAGGGAAACAATGAGCAGTTCTTC.

The CDR3 loop is CASSSKEGYSNQPQHF. Written as DNA, the CDR3 is TGTGCCAGCAGCTCCAAGGAGGGATATAGCAATCAGCCCCAGCATTTT. The rearrangement joins TRBV7-8 to TRBJ1-5, with D uncertain. This CDR3 is 16 amino acids long. CDR1 and CDR2 from the germline V gene are SGHVS and FQNEAQ. Trimming took 4 bases from V and 0 from J, leaving 13 bases between them.

The rearrangement links TRBV5-1 to TRBJ1-1, with TRBD1 as a possible D gene (5 bases). This CDR3 comprises 14 residues. Trimming left V 5 bases short and J 4 bases short, with 15 bases between. In germline, CDR1 is SGHRS, CDR2 YFSETQ. The CDR3, as DNA: TGCGCCAGCAGTAGGAATGACGGGGGCACTGAAGCTTTCTTT. It translates to CASSRNDGGTEAFF. Full variable domain (missing parts from reference TRBV5-1 and TRBJ1-1): KAGVTQTPRYLIKTRGQQVTLSCSPISGHRSVSWYQQTPGQGLQFLFEYFSETQRNKGNFPGRFSGRQFSNSRSEMNVSTLELGDSALYLCASSRNDGGTEAFFGQGTRLTVV.

The V and J genes are TRBV5-4 and TRBJ2-7; 12 bases match TRBD1. Germline-derived CDR1 and CDR2 are SGHNT and YYREEE (reference sequence). CDR3 size: 16 residues. The V gene end was trimmed by 4 bases and the J gene end by 4 bases; junction bases not matched to a gene: 9. DNA for the CDR3: TGTGCCAGCAGCGCGCCCCGGGACAGGGGGCTTTACGAGCAGTACTTC. The encoded protein is CASSAPRDRGLYEQYF.

There are a few counts of this clone. This rearrangement joins TRBV7-8 to TRBJ2-5; D might be TRBD2 (6 bases). The CDR3 is 15 amino acids. Germline lookup yields CDR1 SGHVS and CDR2 FQNEAQ. The V gene lost 5 bases and the J gene lost 1 base, with 14 bases spanning the gap. CDR3 amino acids: CASSDKRTTQETQYF. The CDR3 nucleotides are TGTGCCAGCAGCGACAAGCGGACTACCCAAGAGACCCAGTACTTC.

The chain carries TRBV6-1 and TRBJ1-2, with D tentatively TRBD1 (6 bases). Germline values: CDR1 MNHNS, CDR2 SASEGT. Deletions cut 4 bases from V and 4 bases from J, with 7 bases between. The CDR3 runs to 12 residues. DNA of the CDR3: TGTGCCAGCAGTGGGGACATCTATGGCTACACCTTC. It specifies CASSGDIYGYTF.

As DNA, the CDR3 is TGTGCCAGCAGTTCCCACACAGTTCCGAATTCACCCCTCCACTTT. It specifies CASSSHTVPNSPLHF. This chain connects TRBV27 to TRBJ1-6; no reliable D call. Germline V lookup: CDR1 MNHEY, CDR2 SMNVEV (reference sequence). V was clipped by 4 bases and J by 7 bases, with 14 bases between them. This CDR3 has 15 residues.

This clone was observed once. This rearrangement joins TRBV6-5 to TRBJ2-2; 9 bases align to TRBD1. The CDR3 covers 14 residues. Unmatched junction bases numbered 5, after V lost 7 bases and J lost 5 bases. CDR1 is MNHEY and CDR2 is SVGAGI in the germline V gene. The CDR3 DNA follows: TGTGCCAGCACCTACAGGGGGCGTACCGGGGAGCTGTTTTTT. Translating it yields CASTYRGRTGELFF.

The chain links TRBV5-1 to TRBJ2-1; tentatively, D is TRBD1 or TRBD2 (5 bases each). The CDR3 is made up of 14 amino acids. V lost 1 base and J lost 7, with 12 bases in between. From germline, CDR1 is SGHRS and CDR2 YFSETQ. CDR3 sequence: CASSLTRGGNEQFF. The CDR3 DNA is TGCGCCAGCAGCTTGACGAGGGGCGGGAATGAGCAGTTCTTC.

The genes are TRBV11-3 and TRBJ2-2; 8 nucleotides align to TRBD2. The CDR3 consists of 15 residues. V dropped 5 bases and J dropped 6; count of bases not matched to a gene: 8. CDR1 and CDR2 from the germline V gene are SGHNT and YENEEA. CDR3 in amino acids: CASSPGTSGPGELFF. CDR3 in DNA: TGTGCCAGCAGCCCCGGTACTAGCGGTCCCGGGGAGCTGTTTTTT.

The V gene is TRBV28, the J gene TRBJ2-3; tentative D call: TRBD1 (5 bases). Between the trimmed V and J ends, which lost 9 bases and 0 bases, there was a span of 16 bases. Germline V gives CDR1 MDHEN, CDR2 SYDVKM. The CDR3 runs to 15 residues. CDR3 DNA sequence: TGTGCCAGTCAAGCCCGAGACAGAAGCACAGATACGCAGTATTTT. This encodes CASQARDRSTDTQYF. The full variable domain, with the rest looked up from reference TRBV28 and TRBJ2-3, is DVKVTQSSRYLVKRTGEKVFLECVQDMDHENMFWYRQDPGLGLRLIYFSYDVKMKEKGDIPEGYSVSREKKERFSLILESASTNQTSMYLCASQARDRSTDTQYFGPGTRLTVL.

The chain joins TRBV19 to TRBJ1-6; D may be TRBD1 (5 bases). CDR1 is LNHDA, CDR2 SQIVND, per germline (reference sequence). Trimming took 8 bases from V and 8 from J, leaving 16 bases between them. The CDR3 sequence is 14 residues long. The CDR3 loop is CASHSTASYSPLHF. The DNA of the CDR3 is TGTGCCAGTCACTCGACAGCGTCGTATTCACCCCTCCACTTT. The variable domain in full, completed from reference TRBV19 and TRBJ1-6, reads DGGITQSPKYLFRKEGQNVTLSCEQNLNHDAMYWYRQDPGQGLRLIYYSQIVNDFQKGDIAEGYSVSREKKESFPLTVTSAQKNPTAFYLCASHSTASYSPLHFGNGTRLTVT.

This sequence joins TRBV5-1 and TRBJ2-5, with 7 bases aligning to TRBD2. Germline values: CDR1 SGHRS, CDR2 YFSETQ. The CDR3 spans 12 residues. After removal of 4 bases from V and 3 bases from J, the junction contained 0 bases not matched to a gene. CDR3 in DNA: TGCGCCAGCAGCCGGGGGGAAGAGACCCAGTACTTC. Translated: CASSRGEETQYF.

J is TRBJ2-1 and V is TRBV28, with 13 positions matching TRBD2. CDR3 length equals 16 residues. Germline assignment: CDR1 MDHEN and CDR2 SYDVKM. V gave up 5 bases and J gave up 5 bases; unmatched junction bases: 6. DNA of the CDR3: TGTGCCAGCAGTGCCGCCGGACTAGCGGGAGACAATGAGCAGTTCTTC. It is translated as CASSAAGLAGDNEQFF.

This chain uses TRBV6-1 with TRBJ1-1, with a tentative D call TRBD1 (5 bases). This CDR3 region has 13 residues. Trimming shortened V by 8 bases and J by 4 bases, and 14 bases separated the two germline ends. The V gene's germline CDR1 is MNHNS and CDR2 SASEGT. Written as DNA, the CDR3 is TGTGCCAGCGTAGGTGGGGCGCCCACTGAAGCTTTCTTT. Protein: CASVGGAPTEAFF.

In this sample, this clone turned up a few times. Written as DNA, the CDR3 is TGCGCCAGCAGCCAAGATTTGACAGTTTGGTATGGCTACACCTTC. Translated: CASSQDLTVWYGYTF. V and J are TRBV4-1 and TRBJ1-2, with D tentatively TRBD1 (5 bases). Germline CDR1 and CDR2: MGHRA and YSYEKL. There are 15 residues in the CDR3. Deletions cut 0 bases from V and 5 bases from J, with 13 bases between.

In nucleotides, the CDR3 is TGTGCCAGCTCACCGCTTTCAGGGGCCGGTCAGCCCCAGCATTTT. It is translated as CASSPLSGAGQPQHF. The chain uses TRBV18 and TRBJ1-5; perhaps TRBD1 as D (6 bases). V lost 3 bases, J lost 6 bases, and 15 bases lay in between. From germline, CDR1 is KGHSH and CDR2 LQKENI. This CDR3 comprises 15 residues.

V is TRBV27 and J is TRBJ2-2, with D unresolved. The CDR3 covers 15 residues. Germline V gene sequence: CDR1 MNHEY, CDR2 SMNVEV (reference sequence). Trimming removed 3 bases at V and 4 bases at J, with 12 bases between. The CDR3 coding sequence is TGTGCCAGCAGTTTCGGGCAGCGTGTCACCGGGGAGCTGTTTTTT. It specifies CASSFGQRVTGELFF.

The gene calls are TRBV27 and TRBJ2-4; D gene uncertain. The CDR3 sequence is 15 residues long. Deletions cut 0 bases from V and 3 bases from J, with 9 bases between. Germline CDR1 reads MNHEY; CDR2 reads SMNVEV (reference sequence). The CDR3 sequence is CASSLSSLSKNIQYF. Written as DNA, the CDR3 is TGTGCCAGCAGTTTATCGTCATTAAGCAAAAACATTCAGTACTTC.

The rearrangement links TRBV2 to TRBJ2-2; D gene unclear. Trimming left V 6 bases short and J 0 bases short, with 5 bases between. This CDR3 has 13 amino acids. Germline CDR1 SNHLY, CDR2 FYNNEI. CDR3 nucleotides: TGTGCCAGCAGGAGTACGAACACCGGGGAGCTGTTTTTT. Translating gives CASRSTNTGELFF.

V gene TRBV7-9 combines with J gene TRBJ2-1, with D possibly matching TRBD2 (6 bases). The CDR3 consists of 15 residues. Trimming stripped 5 bases from V and 2 bases from J, with 13 bases between. In germline, CDR1 is SEHNR, CDR2 FQNEAQ (reference sequence). The CDR3 spells CASSPRLVAYNEQFF. Here the CDR3 DNA reads TGTGCCAGCAGCCCTCGACTAGTAGCCTACAATGAGCAGTTCTTC.

The V and J genes are TRBV28 and TRBJ1-2, with 9 bases fitting TRBD1. V was clipped by 6 bases and J by 4 bases; unmatched bases: 6. There are 14 residues in the CDR3. The germline gives CDR1 MDHEN, CDR2 SYDVKM. CDR3: CASREQGASYGYTF. As DNA, the CDR3 is TGTGCCAGCAGAGAACAGGGGGCATCCTATGGCTACACCTTC.